Below, one T cell receptor beta chain is given with its context. What it binds is unknown. The data derive from a study of shared clonotypes between healthy human individuals. TCRdb's copy holds only in-frame clones and misses some; the assay was immunoSEQ multiplex PCR. The table records more than 550,000 clones, roughly nine tenths of them present only once. CDR3 length: 13 residues. CDR1 is SGDLS, CDR2 YYNGEE, per germline. Germline trimming cut 7 bases from V and 7 bases from J; bases unmatched to any gene: 8. CD45RO-negative CD8 cells positively selected for CCR7 made up the naive population, which excluded terminally differentiated effector memory CD45RA+ cells. Study-wide results and limits: The four-donor shared clonotypes exceeded non-shared clonotypes in generation probability, with non-shared ones scoring lower. Inspection by rarefaction showed sorted-subset sequencing to be incomplete despite large depth. Clonotype sharing among donors was thought likely to change with sequencing depth.

This TCR was sampled from a man aged 25-40 years in good health. The material sequenced was naive CD8+ T cells sorted from blood. This rearrangement joins TRBV9 to TRBJ1-2, with 9 positions matching TRBD1. The CDR3 region is CASGEQGAIGYTF. The CDR3 region has the DNA TGTGCCAGCGGAGAACAGGGGGCAATTGGCTACACCTTC.